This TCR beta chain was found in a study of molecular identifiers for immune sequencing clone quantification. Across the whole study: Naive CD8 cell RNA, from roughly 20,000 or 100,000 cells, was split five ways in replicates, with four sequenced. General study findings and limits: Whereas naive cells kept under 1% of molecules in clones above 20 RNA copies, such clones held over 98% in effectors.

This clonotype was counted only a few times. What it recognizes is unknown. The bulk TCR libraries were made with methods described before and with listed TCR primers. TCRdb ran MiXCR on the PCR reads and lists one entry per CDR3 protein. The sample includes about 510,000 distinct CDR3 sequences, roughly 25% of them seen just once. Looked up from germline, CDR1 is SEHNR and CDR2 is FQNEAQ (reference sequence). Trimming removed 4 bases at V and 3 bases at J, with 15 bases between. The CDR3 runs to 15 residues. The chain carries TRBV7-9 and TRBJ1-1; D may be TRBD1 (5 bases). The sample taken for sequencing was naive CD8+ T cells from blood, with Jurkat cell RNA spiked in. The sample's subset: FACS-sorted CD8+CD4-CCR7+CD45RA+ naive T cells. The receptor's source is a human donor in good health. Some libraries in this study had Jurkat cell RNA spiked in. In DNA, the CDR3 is TGTGCCAGCAGCTCCTCTTCACGGGGGGACACTGAAGCTTTCTTT. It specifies CASSSSSRGDTEAFF.